This section outlines one T cell receptor beta chain sequence together with its context. The antigen remains unidentified. This record comes from a study of blood T cells in healthy people across ages. Study-wide findings and caveats: Older age went with lower TCR beta diversity per million T cells, in a roughly linear way.

Isolation per sample recovered at least 7 million PBMCs. A minimum of 5 micrograms of total RNA was extracted per sample. The second PCR ran roughly 7 to 11 cycles with a sample-barcoded 5' primer and J-beta primers. A template-switch adaptor that had 12 random nucleotides put a tag on each cDNA molecule. A single record per CDR3 protein comes from TCRdb applying MiXCR to the 5' RACE reads. The data contain 1.5 million or so distinct CDR3 sequences, roughly 40% of them singletons. Sequencing input: blood. This receptor was taken from a woman between 18 and 29 years old in good health.

The CDR3 sequence is CSARWRQYDEQYF. The CDR3 nucleotides read TGCAGTGCCCGGTGGAGACAATACGACGAGCAGTACTTC. The chain recombines TRBV20-1 with TRBJ2-7, with D hard to call. Germline CDR1 DFQATT, CDR2 SNEGSKA (reference sequence). V lost 6 bases and J 5 bases, leaving 17 bases between the germline ends. This CDR3 has 13 amino acids.